This passage covers 7 T cell receptor beta chains from one sample sequenced in a study of beta chain features in type 1 diabetes. Since all of the isolated RNA was reverse transcribed, expressed TCRB transcripts were what got sequenced. Assay: immunoSEQ multiplex PCR; the TCRdb copy retains only in-frame clones and omits some. The sample lists approximately 150,000 clones, over 8% occurring once. The material sequenced was central memory CD4+ T cells from blood. These receptors were taken from a woman aged 35 to 49 in good health.

This clone came up a few times. The J gene is TRBJ2-5, the V gene TRBV5-5, with TRBD1 matching over 8 bases. The CDR3 is 15 amino acids. Germline CDR1 reads SGHKS; CDR2 reads YYEKEE (reference sequence). V shed 4 bases, J shed 5 bases, and the junction held 10 bases outside the gene matches. The CDR3 DNA follows: TGTGCCAGCAGCCGGACAGGGACTGTTAGGGAGACCCAGTACTTC. This sequence encodes CASSRTGTVRETQYF.

The gene calls are TRBV27 and TRBJ1-2; TRBD1 is a possible D gene (6 bases). This CDR3 region has 14 residues. Germline assignment: CDR1 MNHEY and CDR2 SMNVEV (reference sequence). The V end was cut by 5 bases, the J end by 8 bases, with 18 bases between. CDR3 DNA: TGTGCCAGCAGTCCGCTAGGGGGGGCCGTAGGCTACACCTTC. Translating gives CASSPLGGAVGYTF.

This chain joins TRBV15 and TRBJ2-3; 11 bases align to TRBD1. The V and J ends lost 5 bases and 8 bases, in that order; junction bases with no gene match: 12. The CDR3 covers 16 residues. Germline V gives CDR1 LNHNV, CDR2 YYDKDF (reference sequence). In DNA form, the CDR3 reads TGTGCCACCAGCCGTGCGAAGGGGACAGGGGGTTCTACGCAGTATTTT. It specifies CATSRAKGTGGSTQYF.

This clone was seen only a few times. The J gene is TRBJ2-2, the V gene TRBV10-2; 9 nucleotides match TRBD1. There are 14 residues in the CDR3. The J segment lost 4 bases and the V segment lost 4 bases, leaving 1 base of the junction unmatched. CDR1 and CDR2 (germline): WSHSY, SAAADI. In nucleotides, the CDR3 is TGCGCCAGCAGTGGACAGGGGGGCACCGGGGAGCTGTTTTTT. This codes for CASSGQGGTGELFF.

This clone was recorded a few times. The DNA of the CDR3 is TGTGCCAGCAGCTTACAGCGGGGGGCCAGCTACGAGCAGTACTTC. It is translated as CASSLQRGASYEQYF. The chain employs TRBV7-2 and TRBJ2-7; 9 bases agree with TRBD2. V lost 2 bases, J lost 3 bases, and 5 bases stayed unmatched. This CDR3 region has 15 residues. The germline gives CDR1 SGHTA, CDR2 FQGNSA.

As concerns this clone: Germline and junction disagree at one end, which may indicate a read error. V gene TRBV7-2 combines with J gene TRBJ2-7, with 9 positions matching TRBD1. The CDR3 totals 12 residues. The germline gives CDR1 SGHTA, CDR2 FQGNSA. The CDR3 is CASSLPPQGAIF. The CDR3 coding sequence is TGTGCCAGCAGCTTACCCCCACAGGGGGCAATCTTC.

The chain couples TRBV11-2 to TRBJ2-1; TRBD2 might be the D (7 bases). Germline loops: CDR1 SGHAT, CDR2 FQNNGV. The CDR3 loop spans 15 amino acids. With 7 bases removed from V and 9 bases from J, the gap between germline ends came to 22 bases. The CDR3 region is CASNHPGGQMGEQFF. The CDR3 bases are TGTGCCAGCAACCACCCGGGGGGCCAGATGGGTGAGCAGTTCTTC.